These T cell receptor beta chains were read from a single sample in a study of blood T cell repertoires in COVID-19. Sequenced by immunoSEQ multiplex PCR; TCRdb stores in-frame clones only, minus some. The table includes 120,000 to 150,000 clones, 65% to 85% detected once. Specimen: peripheral blood. Receptor source: a man between 25 and 39 years old with COVID-19, enrolled during active disease. CDR3s include the opening cysteine and the closing phenylalanine or tryptophan. D genes are given only for firm matches. The size field is filled for only some rows; it gives once, few, many or a size class.

NA	TRBD1	TRBV24-1	TRBJ2-3	TGTGCCACCAGTGACTCAGCGTGGGACAGTTCCACAGATACGCAGTATTTT	CATSDSAWDSSTDTQYF
NA	TRBD1	TRBV19	TRBJ2-2	TGTGCCAGTACAGACGACAGGGGGTATGACGGGGAGCTGTTTTTT	CASTDDRGYDGELFF
NA	NA	TRBV5-4	TRBJ2-5	TGTGCCAGCAGCTCCCGCGGGACGGAGACCCAGTACTTC	CASSSRGTETQYF
NA	TRBD1	TRBV14	TRBJ2-3	TGTGCCAGCAGCCAACTTAGGACAGGCGATACGCAGTATTTT	CASSQLRTGDTQYF
NA	NA	TRBV6-5	TRBJ2-1	TGTGCCAGCAGTTACTCACGGGGGACTGAGCAGTTCTTC	CASSYSRGTEQFF
NA	NA	TRBV11-2	TRBJ2-1	TGTGCCAGCAGCCCTTACAGCGGGTCCTACAATGAGCAGTTCTTC	CASSPYSGSYNEQFF
NA	NA	TRBV28	TRBJ2-3	TGTGCCAGCATCCCCCCACAGGGAGTCACAGATACGCAGTATTTT	CASIPPQGVTDTQYF
NA	NA	TRBV6-5	TRBJ1-5	TGTGCCAGCAGGGCCCGACAGGTGATCAATCAGCCCCAGCATTTT	CASRARQVINQPQHF
NA	NA	TRBV28	TRBJ2-7	TGTGCCAGCAGTCCGCCGGGCAGGGGTTACGAGCAGTACTTC	CASSPPGRGYEQYF
NA	TRBD2	TRBV11-2	TRBJ2-1	TGTGCCAGCAGCTTAGGCAGCGGGAGGGCCCGGGAGCAGTTCTTC	CASSLGSGRAREQFF
NA	NA	TRBV7-3	TRBJ2-5	TGTGCCAGCAGCTCTAGACACCAAGAGACCCAGTACTTC	CASSSRHQETQYF
NA	NA	TRBV19	TRBJ1-6	TGTGCCAGTAGCAAAGCCGGGACACCACAGCAAAGGGGCTTTTCACCCCTCCACTTT	CASSKAGTPQQRGFSPLHF
few	NA	TRBV6-1	TRBJ1-2	TGTGCCAGCAGTGAAATCGTCGTCGGCTACACCTTC	CASSEIVVGYTF
NA	NA	TRBV2	TRBJ1-2	TGTGCCAGCAGTGTTGAGGGCTTCGGTGGCTACACCTTC	CASSVEGFGGYTF
NA	NA	TRBV5-5	TRBJ1-6	TGTGCCAGCAGCCGTACCGGGGAAGCAGAATCACCCCTCCACTTT	CASSRTGEAESPLHF
NA	TRBD1	TRBV7-2	TRBJ1-6	TGTGCCAGCAGTTGGAGGACAGGGGATTCACCCCTCCACTTT	CASSWRTGDSPLHF
once	TRBD1	TRBV27	TRBJ2-7	TGTGCCAGCAGTCCCCGGGACAGGCCCTACGAGCAGTACTTC	CASSPRDRPYEQYF
once	TRBD2	TRBV5-1	TRBJ2-3	TGCGCCAGCCGTCCGCGGGGACTAGCGGGACCACAGCACCACACAGATACGCAGTATTTT	CASRPRGLAGPQHHTDTQYF
NA	TRBD1	TRBV11-2	TRBJ1-1	TGTGCCAGCAGGCCCGGGACAGTTCTTAACACTGAAGCTTTCTTT	CASRPGTVLNTEAFF
NA	TRBD2	TRBV7-9	TRBJ2-1	TGTGCCAGCAGCTTACCCGGGGGGGGCTCCTACAATGAGCAGTTCTTC	CASSLPGGGSYNEQFF
NA	TRBD2	TRBV7-9	TRBJ2-5	TGTGCCAGCAGCCGCGAGACTAGCCGAGATGGGACCCAGTACTTC	CASSRETSRDGTQYF
NA	NA	TRBV9	TRBJ2-7	TGTGCCAGCAGCGGAAAACAGGGATACGAGCAGTACTTC	CASSGKQGYEQYF
NA	NA	TRBV11-3	TRBJ2-1	TGTGCCAGCAGCTGGGGGGGGACAGGAGGACGAAATGAGCAGTTCTTC	CASSWGGTGGRNEQFF
NA	TRBD1	TRBV12-5	TRBJ1-1	TGTGCTAGTGGGACAGGGGTGAACACTGAAGCTTTCTTT	CASGTGVNTEAFF
NA	NA	TRBV5-1	TRBJ1-2	TGCGCCAGCAATAGTGGCTACACCTTC	CASNSGYTF
NA	TRBD2	TRBV11-1	TRBJ2-1	TGTGCCAGCAGCCACTGGGAGGGCGCCCACAATGAGCAGTTCTTC	CASSHWEGAHNEQFF
many	TRBD1	TRBV27	TRBJ2-2	TGTGCCAGCAGTGATCAGGGGGCCGGGGAGCTGTTTTTT	CASSDQGAGELFF
many	TRBD1	TRBV4-1	TRBJ1-1	TGCGCCAGCAGCCAAGAGACGACAGGGGACACTGAAGCTTTCTTT	CASSQETTGDTEAFF
once	TRBD1	TRBV2	TRBJ1-5	TGTGCCAGCAGTGAAGGAGGGGGCGCTTTCCAGCCCCAGCATTTT	CASSEGGGAFQPQHF
NA	NA	TRBV30	TRBJ1-5	TGTGCCTGGGCCGACAGCTACAATCAGCCCCAGCATTTT	CAWADSYNQPQHF
NA	NA	TRBV7-9	TRBJ1-4	TGTGCCAGCAGCCCCCCGGACTGGAATGAAAAACTGTTTTTT	CASSPPDWNEKLFF
NA	TRBD1	TRBV10-3	TRBJ2-1	TGTGCCATCAGTGAGTCGATCGGGCCGGGACAGGGGTACAATGAGCAGTTCTTC	CAISESIGPGQGYNEQFF
NA	NA	TRBV29-1	TRBJ2-3	TGCAGCGTCGACGACAGAAGCACAGATACGCAGTATTTT	CSVDDRSTDTQYF
NA	NA	TRBV19	TRBJ2-7	TGTGCCAGCCAGGACAGCTTTAACTACGAGCAGTACTTC	CASQDSFNYEQYF
NA	NA	TRBV6-5	TRBJ1-1	TGTGCCAGCAGAACAGGGATTATGAACACTGAAGCTTTCTTT	CASRTGIMNTEAFF
NA	NA	TRBV6-1	TRBJ1-6	TGTGCCAGCAGTGATCAAATGGGGGGATCACCCCTCCACTTT	CASSDQMGGSPLHF
NA	NA	TRBV4-3	TRBJ1-2	TGCGCCAGCAGCCAAGATCTTAACCTAGGCTACACCTTC	CASSQDLNLGYTF
NA	TRBD1	TRBV6-5	TRBJ1-2	TGTGCCAGCAGGAGGACAGGGGGCGAGGCTGGCTACACCTTC	CASRRTGGEAGYTF
NA	TRBD1	TRBV27	TRBJ1-2	TGTGCCAGCAGTTTCTCCATTCCTAGGACAGGGGGCTATTCTGGGGACTACACCTTC	CASSFSIPRTGGYSGDYTF
NA	NA	TRBV3-1/TRBV3-2	TRBJ1-3	TGTGCCAGCAGCCAAATCCGACTCTCTGGAAACACCATATATTTT	CASSQIRLSGNTIYF